This is a list of T cell receptor beta chains from one sample in a study of OX40 agonist ivuxolimab in advanced cancers. The method was immunoSEQ multiplex PCR; TCRdb's version includes in-frame clones alone and lacks a portion of them. The sample yields about 82,000 clones, about 85% seen once. This specimen consisted of CD4+ or CD8+ T cells sorted from blood, obtained in a trial of the OX40 agonist ivuxolimab. Receptors were obtained from an adult with an advanced solid tumor such as melanoma, head and neck, liver or kidney cancer. Each CDR3 is given with its conserved first and last residue. D genes are given only for firm matches. Clone size appears in some rows only: once, few, many, or a class for an expanded clone.

D gene: .
J gene: TRBJ2-3
clone size: .
V gene: TRBV2
CDR3 protein: CASSEALNGGTDTQYF
CDR3 DNA: TGTGCCAGCAGTGAAGCGCTTAATGGGGGGACGGATACGCAGTATTTT

D gene: .
J gene: TRBJ1-1
clone size: .
V gene: TRBV12-2
CDR3 protein: CASRLAPGLEAFF
CDR3 DNA: TGTGCAAGTCGCTTAGCGCCGGGCCTCGAAGCTTTCTTT

D gene: TRBD1
J gene: TRBJ2-5
clone size: once
V gene: TRBV7-9
CDR3 protein: CASSLRGRDRSQETQYF
CDR3 DNA: TGTGCCAGCAGCTTAAGGGGCCGGGACAGGTCTCAAGAGACCCAGTACTTC

D gene: TRBD1
J gene: TRBJ2-2
clone size: .
V gene: TRBV6-4
CDR3 protein: CASSEQGAHTGELFF
CDR3 DNA: TGTGCCAGCAGCGAGCAGGGGGCACACACCGGGGAGCTGTTTTTT

D gene: .
J gene: TRBJ2-1
clone size: once
V gene: TRBV28
CDR3 protein: CASSRGRRIEQFF
CDR3 DNA: TGTGCCAGCAGTCGAGGGCGGAGAATTGAGCAGTTCTTC

D gene: .
J gene: TRBJ2-2
clone size: .
V gene: TRBV14
CDR3 protein: CASSQQLAAGELFF
CDR3 DNA: TGTGCCAGCAGCCAACAACTAGCCGCCGGGGAGCTGTTTTTT

D gene: .
J gene: TRBJ2-5
clone size: .
V gene: TRBV29-1
CDR3 protein: CSAGRDRFETQYF
CDR3 DNA: TGCAGCGCCGGGAGAGACAGGTTTGAGACCCAGTACTTC

D gene: .
J gene: TRBJ1-2
clone size: .
V gene: TRBV18
CDR3 protein: CASSPYQGSDYGYTF
CDR3 DNA: TGTGCCAGCTCACCGTATCAGGGGTCGGACTATGGCTACACCTTC

D gene: TRBD1
J gene: TRBJ1-2
clone size: .
V gene: TRBV9
CDR3 protein: CASSVAGAGGDTYGYTF
CDR3 DNA: TGTGCCAGCAGCGTAGCGGGGGCAGGGGGCGATACTTATGGCTACACCTTC

D gene: .
J gene: TRBJ2-5
clone size: .
V gene: TRBV7-2
CDR3 protein: CASSSSWGVRETQYF
CDR3 DNA: TGTGCCAGCAGCTCAAGTTGGGGGGTACGGGAGACCCAGTACTTC

D gene: .
J gene: TRBJ2-7
clone size: .
V gene: TRBV28
CDR3 protein: CASSPGVEQYF
CDR3 DNA: TGTGCCAGCAGTCCAGGGGTAGAGCAGTACTTC

D gene: .
J gene: TRBJ1-1
clone size: .
V gene: TRBV5-1
CDR3 protein: CASSLSRGGAEAFF
CDR3 DNA: TGCGCCAGCAGCTTAAGTAGGGGCGGCGCTGAAGCTTTCTTT

D gene: .
J gene: TRBJ2-2
clone size: .
V gene: TRBV19
CDR3 protein: CASSRGGSRSSTGELFF
CDR3 DNA: TGTGCCAGTAGTAGAGGGGGGTCAAGATCTTCCACCGGGGAGCTGTTTTTT